These 7 T cell receptor beta chains were all obtained from the same sample, sequenced in a study of shared clonotypes between healthy human individuals. The data were produced by immunoSEQ multiplex PCR, yet TCRdb's version contains in-frame clones alone and is incomplete. The repertoire has about 1 million clones, approximately 80% of them found once; the top ten carry approximately 0.5%. The material sequenced was memory CD4+ T cells from PBMCs. Subset meaning: CD45RA-negative fraction. The source is a young man in good health. Some clones in this sample may be carry-over from other donors' samples.

The chain recombines TRBV14 with TRBJ2-7; perhaps TRBD2 as D (5 bases). The CDR3 totals 13 residues. Germline values: CDR1 SGHDN, CDR2 FVKESK. V lost 5 bases and J 3 bases, leaving 11 bases between the germline ends. The CDR3 region is CASSNHGNYEQYF. CDR3 coding DNA: TGTGCCAGCAGCAACCACGGGAACTACGAGCAGTACTTC.

The chain combines TRBV9 with TRBJ2-4, with TRBD2 matching over 7 bases. The germline V gene has CDR1 SGDLS and CDR2 YYNGEE. Trimming cost V 3 bases and J 8 bases; bases outside gene matches: 11. The CDR3 has 15 amino acids. DNA for the CDR3: TGTGCCAGCAGCGCCTCCTATGGACTAGGAGACATTCAGTACTTC. Protein sequence: CASSASYGLGDIQYF. Full variable domain (rest looked up from reference TRBV9 and TRBJ2-4): DSGVTQTPKHLITATGQRVTLRCSPRSGDLSVYWYQQSLDQGLQFLIQYYNGEERAKGNILERFSAQQFPDLHSELNLSSLELGDSALYFCASSASYGLGDIQYFGAGTRLSVL.

The J gene is TRBJ2-7, the V gene TRBV2, with D unclear. The CDR3 has 13 residues. Trimming removed 10 bases from V and 3 bases from J, with 16 bases in between. CDR1 and CDR2 from the germline V gene are SNHLY and FYNNEI. CDR3 sequence reads: CATQNGRYYEQYF. In nucleotides, the CDR3 is TGTGCCACCCAAAACGGGCGCTACTACGAGCAGTACTTC.

The V and J genes are TRBV27 and TRBJ2-2, with TRBD2 as a possible D gene (6 bases). V gave up 5 bases and J gave up 4 bases, with 8 bases separating them. The CDR3 is 13 residues long. Germline CDR1 is MNHEY and CDR2 is SMNVEV (reference sequence). As DNA, the CDR3 is TGTGCCAGCAGTCCGCGGGGCACCGGGGAGCTGTTTTTT. Residues: CASSPRGTGELFF.

This clone was observed a single time. The chain joins TRBV28 to TRBJ2-3, with a tentative D call TRBD2 (6 bases). The CDR3 has 16 residues. Germline CDR1 reads MDHEN; CDR2 reads SYDVKM. V was pared by 2 bases and J by 1 base, with 13 bases between. CDR3 nucleotide sequence: TGTGCCAGCAGTTTAGGAGGGAGGACCGGCACAGATACGCAGTATTTT. It yields the protein CASSLGGRTGTDTQYF.

Details on this clone: Other DNA sequences of this sample code for an identical CDR3. The CDR3 coding sequence is TGTGCCAGCAGCTTTACCGGTAACACTGAAGCTTTCTTT. It codes for CASSFTGNTEAFF. The chain employs TRBV7-2 and TRBJ1-1; D is uncertain. This CDR3 comprises 13 residues. Germline CDR1 SGHTA, CDR2 FQGNSA. Trimming removed 3 bases from V and 2 bases from J, with 7 bases in between.

This clone occurred once. The genes are TRBV11-3 and TRBJ2-1; D not certain. Germline V gene sequence: CDR1 SGHNT, CDR2 YENEEA. The CDR3 contains 14 residues. The germline V and J ends were trimmed by 5 bases and 4 bases, with 12 bases remaining between them. CDR3 region: CASSPETVYNEQFF. DNA of the CDR3: TGTGCCAGCAGCCCTGAGACCGTGTACAATGAGCAGTTCTTC.